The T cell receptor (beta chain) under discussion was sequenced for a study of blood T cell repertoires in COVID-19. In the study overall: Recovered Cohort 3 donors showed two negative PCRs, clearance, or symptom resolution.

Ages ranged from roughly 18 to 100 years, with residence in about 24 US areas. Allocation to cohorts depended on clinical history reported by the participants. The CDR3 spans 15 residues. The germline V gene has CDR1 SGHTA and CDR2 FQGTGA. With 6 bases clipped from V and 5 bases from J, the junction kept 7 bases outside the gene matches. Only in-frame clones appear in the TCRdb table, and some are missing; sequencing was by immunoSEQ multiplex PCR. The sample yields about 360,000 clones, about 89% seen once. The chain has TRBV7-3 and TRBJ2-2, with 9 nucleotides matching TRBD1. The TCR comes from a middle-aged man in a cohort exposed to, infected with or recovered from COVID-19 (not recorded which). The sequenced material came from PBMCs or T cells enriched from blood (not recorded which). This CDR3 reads CASSLQGARTGELFF. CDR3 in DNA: TGTGCCAGCAGTCTACAGGGGGCTCGAACCGGGGAGCTGTTTTTT.